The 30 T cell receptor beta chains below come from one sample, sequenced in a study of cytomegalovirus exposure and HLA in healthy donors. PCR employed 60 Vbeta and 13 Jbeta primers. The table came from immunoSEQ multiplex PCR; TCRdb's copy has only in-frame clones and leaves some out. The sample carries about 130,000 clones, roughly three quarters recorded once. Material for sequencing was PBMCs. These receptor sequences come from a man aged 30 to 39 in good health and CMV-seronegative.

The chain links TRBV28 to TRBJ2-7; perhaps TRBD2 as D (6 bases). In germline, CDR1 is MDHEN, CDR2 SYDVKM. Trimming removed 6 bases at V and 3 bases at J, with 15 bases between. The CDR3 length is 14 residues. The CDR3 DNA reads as TGTGCCAGCAGGCGGCAGGAGGGTTACTACGAGCAGTACTTC. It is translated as CASRRQEGYYEQYF.

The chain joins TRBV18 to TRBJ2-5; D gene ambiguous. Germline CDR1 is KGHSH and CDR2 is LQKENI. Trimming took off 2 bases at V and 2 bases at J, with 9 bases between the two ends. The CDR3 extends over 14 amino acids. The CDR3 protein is CASSPGLLQETQYF. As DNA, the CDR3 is TGTGCCAGCTCACCAGGGCTACTTCAAGAGACCCAGTACTTC.

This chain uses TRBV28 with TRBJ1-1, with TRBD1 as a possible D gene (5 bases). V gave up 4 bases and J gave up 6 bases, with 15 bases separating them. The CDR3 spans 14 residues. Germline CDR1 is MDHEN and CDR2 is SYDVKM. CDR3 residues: CASSWGQAPPEAFF. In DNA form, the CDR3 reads TGTGCCAGCAGTTGGGGCCAAGCCCCCCCTGAAGCTTTCTTT.

As DNA, the CDR3 is TGTGCCTGGAGTGATACTATTAGAAGGCTGTTTTTT. Its translation is CAWSDTIRRLFF. The rearrangement links TRBV30 to TRBJ2-2; D unclear. The CDR3 length is 12 residues. V was shortened by 1 base and J by 13 bases, with 13 bases between the two germline ends. The germline gives CDR1 GTSNPN, CDR2 SVGIG (reference sequence).

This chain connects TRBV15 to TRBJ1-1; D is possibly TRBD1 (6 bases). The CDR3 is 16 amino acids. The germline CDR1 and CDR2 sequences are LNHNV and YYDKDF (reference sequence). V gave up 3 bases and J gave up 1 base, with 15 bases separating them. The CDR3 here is CATSSALGGPNTEAFF. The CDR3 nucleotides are TGTGCCACCAGCAGCGCCCTGGGGGGGCCGAACACTGAAGCTTTCTTT.

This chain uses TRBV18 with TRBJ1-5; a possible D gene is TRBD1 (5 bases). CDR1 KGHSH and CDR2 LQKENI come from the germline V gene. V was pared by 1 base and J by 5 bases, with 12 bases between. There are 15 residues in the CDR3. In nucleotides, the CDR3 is TGTGCCAGCTCACCACGATCAGGGTTTGATCAGCCCCAGCATTTT. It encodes CASSPRSGFDQPQHF.

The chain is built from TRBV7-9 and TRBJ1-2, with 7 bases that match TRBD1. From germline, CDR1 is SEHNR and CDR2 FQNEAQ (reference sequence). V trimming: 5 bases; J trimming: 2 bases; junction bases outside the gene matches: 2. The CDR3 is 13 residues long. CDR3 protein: CASSAGQNYGYTF. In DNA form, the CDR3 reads TGTGCCAGCAGCGCGGGACAGAACTATGGCTACACCTTC.

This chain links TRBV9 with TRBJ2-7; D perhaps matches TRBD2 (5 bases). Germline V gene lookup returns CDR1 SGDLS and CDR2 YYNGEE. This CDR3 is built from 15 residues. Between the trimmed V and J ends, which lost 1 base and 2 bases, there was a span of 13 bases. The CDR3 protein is CASSVYPGNTYEQYF. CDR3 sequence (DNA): TGTGCCAGCAGCGTATATCCGGGAAATACCTACGAGCAGTACTTC.

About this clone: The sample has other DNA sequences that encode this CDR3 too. The CDR3 sequence is CASSLGRTNQPQHF. CDR3 nucleotides: TGTGCCAGCAGTTTAGGTAGAACCAATCAGCCCCAGCATTTT. The chain uses TRBV28 and TRBJ1-5; D uncertain. The CDR3 has 14 amino acids. The ends were cut back, 2 bases at V and 3 bases at J, with 8 bases in the middle. CDR1 is MDHEN and CDR2 is SYDVKM in the germline V gene. Looking up the rest from reference TRBV28 and TRBJ1-5 gives the full variable domain: DVKVTQSSRYLVKRTGEKVFLECVQDMDHENMFWYRQDPGLGLRLIYFSYDVKMKEKGDIPEGYSVSREKKERFSLILESASTNQTSMYLCASSLGRTNQPQHFGDGTRLSIL.

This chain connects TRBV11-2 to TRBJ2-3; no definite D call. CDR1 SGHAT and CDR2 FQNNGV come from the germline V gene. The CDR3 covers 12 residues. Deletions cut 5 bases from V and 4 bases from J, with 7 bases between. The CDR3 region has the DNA TGTGCCAGCAGCCCTGCGGCAGATACGCAGTATTTT. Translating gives CASSPAADTQYF.

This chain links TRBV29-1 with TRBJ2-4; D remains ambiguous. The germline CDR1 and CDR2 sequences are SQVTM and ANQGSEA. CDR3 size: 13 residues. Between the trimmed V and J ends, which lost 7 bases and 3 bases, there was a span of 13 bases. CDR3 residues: CSAVGTGKNIQYF. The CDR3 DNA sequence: TGCAGCGCCGTTGGCACGGGCAAAAACATTCAGTACTTC. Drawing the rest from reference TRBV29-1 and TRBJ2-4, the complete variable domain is SAVISQKPSRDICQRGTSLTIQCQVDSQVTMMFWYRQQPGQSLTLIATANQGSEATYESGFVIDKFPISRPNLTFSTLTVSNMSPEDSSIYLCSAVGTGKNIQYFGAGTRLSVL.

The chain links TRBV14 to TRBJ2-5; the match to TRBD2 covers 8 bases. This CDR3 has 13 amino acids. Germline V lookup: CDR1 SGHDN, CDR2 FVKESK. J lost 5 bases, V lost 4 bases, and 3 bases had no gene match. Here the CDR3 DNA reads TGTGCCAGCAGCCTTATAGCGGGGGAGACCCAGTACTTC. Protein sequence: CASSLIAGETQYF.

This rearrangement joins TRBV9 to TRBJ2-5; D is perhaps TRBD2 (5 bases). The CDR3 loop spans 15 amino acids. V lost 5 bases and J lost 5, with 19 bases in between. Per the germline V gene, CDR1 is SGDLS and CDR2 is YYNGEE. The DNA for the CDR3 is TGTGCCAGCAGTCCTTTAGAGGGAGTGGACGAGACCCAGTACTTC. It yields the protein CASSPLEGVDETQYF. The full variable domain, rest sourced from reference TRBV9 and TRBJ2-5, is DSGVTQTPKHLITATGQRVTLRCSPRSGDLSVYWYQQSLDQGLQFLIQYYNGEERAKGNILERFSAQQFPDLHSELNLSSLELGDSALYFCASSPLEGVDETQYFGPGTRLLVL.

CDR3: CASSDVTSGRYEQFF. In DNA, the CDR3 is TGTGCCAGCAGTGACGTAACTAGCGGGAGGTATGAGCAGTTCTTC. The chain recombines TRBV6-4 with TRBJ2-1; 12 bases agree with TRBD2. Germline V gives CDR1 MRHNA, CDR2 SNTAGT. The V segment lost 2 bases and the J segment 8 bases; nucleotides outside the gene matches: 4. The CDR3 contains 15 residues.

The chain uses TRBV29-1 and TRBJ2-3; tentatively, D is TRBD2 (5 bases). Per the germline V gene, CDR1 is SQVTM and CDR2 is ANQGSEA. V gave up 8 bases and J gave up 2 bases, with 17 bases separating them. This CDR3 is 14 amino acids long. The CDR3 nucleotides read TGCAGCCACTTAGGGAGAGGCTCCACAGATACGCAGTATTTT. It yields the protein CSHLGRGSTDTQYF.

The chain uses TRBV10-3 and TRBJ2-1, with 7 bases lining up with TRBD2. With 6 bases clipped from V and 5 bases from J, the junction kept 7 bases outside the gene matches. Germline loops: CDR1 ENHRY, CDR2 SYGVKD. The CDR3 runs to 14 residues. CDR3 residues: CAIRAGTTHNEQFF. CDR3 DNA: TGTGCCATCAGGGCCGGGACTACCCACAATGAGCAGTTCTTC.

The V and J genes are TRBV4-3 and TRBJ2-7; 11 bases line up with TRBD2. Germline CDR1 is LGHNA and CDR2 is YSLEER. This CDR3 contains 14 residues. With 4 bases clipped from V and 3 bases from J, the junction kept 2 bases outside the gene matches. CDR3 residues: CASSLTSGSYEQYF. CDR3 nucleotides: TGCGCCAGCAGCCTCACTAGCGGGAGCTACGAGCAGTACTTC.

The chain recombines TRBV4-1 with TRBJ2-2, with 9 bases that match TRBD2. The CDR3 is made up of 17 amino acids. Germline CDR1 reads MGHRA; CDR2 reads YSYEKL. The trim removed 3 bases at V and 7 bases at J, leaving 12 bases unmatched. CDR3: CASSHDPAGGPNGELFF. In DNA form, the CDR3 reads TGCGCCAGCAGCCATGATCCCGCGGGAGGGCCAAACGGGGAGCTGTTTTTT.

The CDR3 protein is CASSEVNNSPLHF. In nucleotides, the CDR3 is TGTGCCAGCAGTGAAGTCAATAATTCACCCCTCCACTTT. This rearrangement joins TRBV6-1 to TRBJ1-6; no reliable D call. Germline V gene sequence: CDR1 MNHNS, CDR2 SASEGT. The CDR3 is 13 amino acids. V lost 1 base and J 5 bases, leaving 3 bases between the germline ends.

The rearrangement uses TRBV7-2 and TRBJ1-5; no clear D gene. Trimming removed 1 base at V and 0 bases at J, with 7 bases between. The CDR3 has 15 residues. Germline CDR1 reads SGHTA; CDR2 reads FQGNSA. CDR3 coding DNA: TGTGCCAGCAGCTTAGTGGCTTATAGCAATCAGCCCCAGCATTTT. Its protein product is CASSLVAYSNQPQHF.

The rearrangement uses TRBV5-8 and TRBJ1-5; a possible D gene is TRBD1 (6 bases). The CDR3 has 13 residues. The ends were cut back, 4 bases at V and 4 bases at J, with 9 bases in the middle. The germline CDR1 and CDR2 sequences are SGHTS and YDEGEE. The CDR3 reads CASSADRNQPQHF. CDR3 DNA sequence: TGTGCCAGCAGCGCCGACAGGAATCAGCCCCAGCATTTT.

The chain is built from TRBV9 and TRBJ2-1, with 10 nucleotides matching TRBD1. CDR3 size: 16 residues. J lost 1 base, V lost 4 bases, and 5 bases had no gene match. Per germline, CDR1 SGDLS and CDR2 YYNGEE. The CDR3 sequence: CASSQDRGRSYNEQFF. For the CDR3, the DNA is TGTGCCAGCAGCCAAGACAGGGGGCGATCCTACAATGAGCAGTTCTTC.

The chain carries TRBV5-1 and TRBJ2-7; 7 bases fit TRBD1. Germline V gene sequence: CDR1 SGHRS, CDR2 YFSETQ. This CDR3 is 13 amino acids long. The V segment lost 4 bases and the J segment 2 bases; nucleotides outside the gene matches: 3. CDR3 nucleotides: TGCGCCAGCAGCCCCGGGACAGCCTACGAGCAGTACTTC. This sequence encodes CASSPGTAYEQYF.

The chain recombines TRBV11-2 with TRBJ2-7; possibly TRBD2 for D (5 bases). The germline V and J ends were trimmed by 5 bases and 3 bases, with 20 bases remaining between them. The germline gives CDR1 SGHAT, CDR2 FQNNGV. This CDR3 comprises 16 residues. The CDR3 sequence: CASSGPWASRGYEQYF. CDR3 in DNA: TGTGCCAGCAGCGGCCCCTGGGCCTCCCGGGGCTACGAGCAGTACTTC.

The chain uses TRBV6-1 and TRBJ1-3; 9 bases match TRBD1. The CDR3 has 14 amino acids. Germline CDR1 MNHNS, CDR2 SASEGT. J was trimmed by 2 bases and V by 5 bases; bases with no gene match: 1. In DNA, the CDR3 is TGTGCCAGCAGTTGGGACAGGGCTGGAAACACCATATATTTT. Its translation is CASSWDRAGNTIYF.

Written as DNA, the CDR3 is TGTGCCAGCAGTGAAAATAGAGGGTACGGCTACACCTTC. Protein: CASSENRGYGYTF. The chain is built from TRBV6-1 and TRBJ1-2; no definite D call. V dropped 2 bases and J dropped 8 bases, with 12 bases sitting between them. Germline CDR1 is MNHNS and CDR2 is SASEGT. This CDR3 contains 13 residues.

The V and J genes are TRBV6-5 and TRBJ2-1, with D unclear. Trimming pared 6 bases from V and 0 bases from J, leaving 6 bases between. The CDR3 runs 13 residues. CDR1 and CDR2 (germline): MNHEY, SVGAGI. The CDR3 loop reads CASRASSYNEQFF. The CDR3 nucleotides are TGTGCCAGCAGAGCTAGCTCCTACAATGAGCAGTTCTTC.

This chain's CDR3 is CASSRGPPGLRYEQYF. The CDR3 region has the DNA TGTGCCAGCAGCAGAGGACCTCCGGGACTCCGCTACGAGCAGTACTTC. The chain uses TRBV11-2 and TRBJ2-7, with a possible D match to TRBD2 (6 bases). The V end was cut by 5 bases, the J end by 3 bases, with 20 bases between. Germline V gene sequence: CDR1 SGHAT, CDR2 FQNNGV. This CDR3 contains 16 residues.

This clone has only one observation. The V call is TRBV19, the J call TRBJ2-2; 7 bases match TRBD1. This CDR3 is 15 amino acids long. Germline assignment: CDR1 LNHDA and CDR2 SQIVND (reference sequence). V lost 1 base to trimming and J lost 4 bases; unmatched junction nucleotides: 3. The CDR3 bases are TGTGCCAGTAGTATAGGACAGGGACGCACCGGGGAGCTGTTTTTT. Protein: CASSIGQGRTGELFF.

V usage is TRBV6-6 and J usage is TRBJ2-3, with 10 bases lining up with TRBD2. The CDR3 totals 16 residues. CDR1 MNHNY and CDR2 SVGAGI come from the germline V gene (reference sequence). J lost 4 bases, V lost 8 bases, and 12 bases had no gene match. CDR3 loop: CASEDPAGGRADTQYF. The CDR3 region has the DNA TGTGCCAGCGAGGACCCAGCGGGAGGGAGGGCAGATACGCAGTATTTT.